The clone carrying this T cell receptor (beta chain) was detected a few times. The target antigen is unknown. Four subsets defined by CD45RA and CD27 were sorted after CD3, CD4, CD8 and live/dead staining. This record belongs to a study of naive and memory T cell subsets. General study results and limits: A few larger clonotypes appeared in naive repertoires, especially CD8, possibly memory cells re-expressing CD45RA. Findings for naive and memory subsets could not be checked against ground truth. From naive to CM, EM and EMRA, diversity decreased and Gini increased.

From germline, CDR1 is SQVTM and CDR2 ANQGSEA. This CDR3 region has 13 residues. The beta constant-region primer was an equimolar mix of two oligonucleotides covering TRBC1 and TRBC2. Four rounds of PCR amplified the ligated cDNA using nested alpha and beta constant-region primers plus SP2. The cDNA 3' end received a ligated single-stranded oligonucleotide carrying the SP2 primer and a 12-nucleotide UMI. A single record per CDR3 protein comes from TCRdb applying MiXCR to the UMI-ligation and nested PCR reads. The sample holds roughly 150,000 distinct CDR3 sequences, roughly 23% seen once. Sequenced: naive CD4+ T cells from blood. The rearrangement uses TRBV29-1 and TRBJ1-2, with a weak D call TRBD1 (5 bases). The TCR was taken from a human donor in good health. The CDR3 region is CCATGRYNYGYTF. The DNA of the CDR3 is TGCTGCGCAACGGGACGGTATAACTATGGCTACACCTTC.